This entry lists 21 T cell receptor beta chains sequenced from one sample in a study of OX40 agonist ivuxolimab in advanced cancers. The assay was immunoSEQ multiplex PCR, and TCRdb's table has in-frame clones only and misses some. This table has 65,000 to 80,000 clones, roughly 84% appearing once. Material: CD4+ or CD8+ T cells sorted from blood, obtained in a trial of the OX40 agonist ivuxolimab. These receptors all come from an adult with an advanced solid tumor such as melanoma, head and neck, liver or kidney cancer.

CDR3 DNA sequence: TGCGCCAGCAGCCACCTCTACAGGGGAGGTGGAAACACCATATATTTT. It translates to CASSHLYRGGGNTIYF. The genes are TRBV4-1 and TRBJ1-3; 7 bases match TRBD1. V dropped 3 bases and J dropped 3; count of bases not matched to a gene: 8. Germline CDR1 and CDR2: MGHRA and YSYEKL. The CDR3 runs to 16 residues.

V and J are TRBV7-3 and TRBJ2-5; no reliable D call. Germline lookup yields CDR1 SGHTA and CDR2 FQGTGA. The CDR3 contains 14 residues. The germline V and J ends were trimmed by 4 bases and 5 bases, with 14 bases remaining between them. This CDR3 is CASSSDPAGETQYF. For the CDR3, the DNA is TGTGCCAGCAGCTCCGACCCCGCTGGGGAGACCCAGTACTTC.

The chain has TRBV5-1 and TRBJ2-5; 10 nucleotides agree with TRBD2. CDR1 and CDR2 (germline): SGHRS, YFSETQ. The CDR3 has 14 residues. The ends lost 0 bases at V and 4 bases at J; junction bases unmatched: 0. The CDR3 region has the DNA TGCGCCAGCAGCTTGGGGACTAGCGGAGAGACCCAGTACTTC. This encodes CASSLGTSGETQYF.

The CDR3, as DNA: TGTGCCAGCAGCTTGGTGTTTGGATCGGGGAGGAATGAGCAGTTCTTC. Amino acid sequence: CASSLVFGSGRNEQFF. The chain is built from TRBV7-2 and TRBJ2-1; possible D gene TRBD2, 6 bases. This CDR3 comprises 16 residues. V was shortened by 3 bases and J by 7 bases, with 19 bases between the two germline ends. Germline V gives CDR1 SGHTA, CDR2 FQGNSA.

The V and J genes are TRBV6-5 and TRBJ2-1; 7 nucleotides agree with TRBD1. CDR1 and CDR2 from the germline V gene are MNHEY and SVGAGI. The length of the CDR3 is 13 residues. V shed 5 bases and J 7 bases; nucleotides not matched to a gene: 5. CDR3 DNA sequence: TGTGCCAGCAGTCGGGACAGTGGGAATGAGCAGTTCTTC. The encoded protein is CASSRDSGNEQFF.

This clone was detected a few times. This chain uses TRBV7-3 with TRBJ2-2; TRBD2 is a possible D gene (5 bases). There are 13 residues in the CDR3. The germline V gene has CDR1 SGHTA and CDR2 FQGTGA. The V and J ends lost 6 bases and 6 bases respectively, with 11 bases between them. The CDR3 sequence is CASSSLRAGELFF. DNA of the CDR3: TGTGCCAGCAGTTCGTTGAGGGCCGGGGAGCTGTTTTTT.

This clone turned up a few times. This chain joins TRBV19 and TRBJ2-7, with 8 bases matching TRBD1. V lost 5 bases to trimming and J lost 9 bases; unmatched junction nucleotides: 9. This CDR3 comprises 13 residues. Germline lookup yields CDR1 LNHDA and CDR2 SQIVND (reference sequence). The CDR3 sequence: CASSLGTGHWQYF. CDR3 DNA: TGTGCCAGTAGTCTTGGGACAGGCCATTGGCAGTACTTC.

This chain joins TRBV6-6 and TRBJ2-7; unclear D gene. Germline-derived CDR1 and CDR2 are MNHNY and SVGAGI (reference sequence). The CDR3 has 13 amino acids. V lost 5 bases and J 5 bases, leaving 13 bases between the germline ends. DNA for the CDR3: TGTGCCAGCAGTCGCATCGCCCCTAACGAGCAGTACTTC. Translated, it gives CASSRIAPNEQYF.

This clone was counted a few times. This chain links TRBV19 with TRBJ1-2; D not resolved. Germline V gene sequence: CDR1 LNHDA, CDR2 SQIVND (reference sequence). V was shortened by 7 bases and J by 1 base, with 13 bases between the two germline ends. The CDR3 has 14 residues. For the CDR3, the DNA is TGTGCCAGTACCTCTAGGCATGGTAACTATGGCTACACCTTC. Translating gives CASTSRHGNYGYTF.

The J gene is TRBJ2-1, the V gene TRBV7-2, with 9 bases identical to TRBD2. With V trimmed by 3 bases and J by 0 bases, 0 bases remained unmatched. The CDR3 has 15 amino acids. Germline values: CDR1 SGHTA, CDR2 FQGNSA. The CDR3 DNA reads TGTGCCAGCAGCTTTAGCGGGAGCTCCTACAATGAGCAGTTCTTC. It translates to CASSFSGSSYNEQFF.

The V gene is TRBV27, the J gene TRBJ2-7; D possibly corresponds to TRBD2 (6 bases). The CDR3 is 14 residues long. Germline V CDR1 and CDR2: MNHEY, SMNVEV (reference sequence). Trimming took off 0 bases at V and 3 bases at J, with 9 bases between the two ends. The CDR3: CASSLSRRGYEQYF. CDR3 in DNA: TGTGCCAGCAGTTTATCGCGGCGGGGCTACGAGCAGTACTTC.

This rearrangement joins TRBV6-5 to TRBJ2-6; no clear D. Germline V CDR1 and CDR2: MNHEY, SVGAGI. V was pared by 2 bases and J by 0 bases, with 8 bases between. The CDR3 is 16 residues long. CDR3 sequence reads: CASSYLLSSGANVLTF. The CDR3 DNA follows: TGTGCCAGCAGTTACCTCCTTAGCTCTGGGGCCAACGTCCTGACTTTC.

This clone was seen a single time. The chain has TRBV4-1 and TRBJ1-5; D gene ambiguous. Trimming removed 1 base from V and 0 bases from J, with 7 bases in between. The length of the CDR3 is 15 residues. Germline-derived CDR1 and CDR2 are MGHRA and YSYEKL. CDR3 DNA: TGCGCCAGCAGCCAAGTATCAGGTAGCAATCAGCCCCAGCATTTT. This gives the protein CASSQVSGSNQPQHF.

This clone came up once. The chain recombines TRBV5-1 with TRBJ1-3, with a weak D call TRBD1 (6 bases). Trimming pared 2 bases from V and 0 bases from J, leaving 9 bases between. In germline, CDR1 is SGHRS, CDR2 YFSETQ. The CDR3 is made up of 15 amino acids. The CDR3 sequence: CASSFRGTSGNTIYF. In DNA, the CDR3 is TGCGCCAGCAGCTTCAGGGGCACCTCTGGAAACACCATATATTTT.

The gene calls are TRBV14 and TRBJ2-7, with a weak D call TRBD1 (6 bases). With 2 bases removed from V and 3 bases from J, the gap between germline ends came to 8 bases. Germline assignment: CDR1 SGHDN and CDR2 FVKESK. This CDR3 spans 13 amino acids. The CDR3 region is CASSQYRVYEQYF. CDR3 coding DNA: TGTGCCAGCAGCCAATACAGGGTCTACGAGCAGTACTTC.

V gene TRBV19 combines with J gene TRBJ1-1; D unresolved. V dropped 7 bases and J dropped 0 bases, with 12 bases sitting between them. The CDR3 runs 14 residues. In germline, CDR1 is LNHDA, CDR2 SQIVND (reference sequence). CDR3 bases: TGTGCCAGTAAAGAAGGGTCGGTGAACACTGAAGCTTTCTTT. As protein: CASKEGSVNTEAFF.

The J gene is TRBJ1-2, the V gene TRBV11-3; D is perhaps TRBD1 (5 bases). This CDR3 region has 15 residues. V lost 6 bases to trimming and J lost 2 bases, with 16 bases between them. Germline-derived CDR1 and CDR2 are SGHNT and YENEEA. The CDR3 DNA reads TGTGCCAGCAGTTCGAGGGCAGGGAAAAACTATGGCTACACCTTC. Its translation is CASSSRAGKNYGYTF.

The chain carries TRBV7-9 and TRBJ2-1; 7 bases align to TRBD2. Germline values: CDR1 SEHNR, CDR2 FQNEAQ (reference sequence). The CDR3 runs to 15 residues. V lost 1 base to trimming and J lost 7 bases; unmatched junction nucleotides: 7. This chain's CDR3 is CASSLGSGAVNEQFF. In nucleotides, the CDR3 is TGTGCCAGCAGCTTAGGAAGCGGGGCGGTGAATGAGCAGTTCTTC. Full variable domain (remainder filled in from reference TRBV7-9 and TRBJ2-1): DTGVSQNPRHKITKRGQNVTFRCDPISEHNRLYWYRQTLGQGPEFLTYFQNEAQLEKSRLLSDRFSAERPKGSFSTLEIQRTEQGDSAMYLCASSLGSGAVNEQFFGPGTRLTVL.

This chain uses TRBV9 with TRBJ1-2, with D perhaps matching TRBD1 (5 bases). The V end lost 4 bases, the J end lost 1 base, and 20 bases lay between the germline ends. The CDR3 runs 17 residues. The germline V gene encodes CDR1 SGDLS and CDR2 YYNGEE. CDR3 bases: TGTGCCAGCAGCTTAACAGGTCCACCCTTGAATAACTATGGCTACACCTTC. It encodes CASSLTGPPLNNYGYTF.

In DNA, the CDR3 is TGCGCCAGCAGCCAAGATGGAGAAAAACTGTTTTTT. Translating gives CASSQDGEKLFF. This chain links TRBV4-3 with TRBJ1-4; D is unresolved. V shed 0 bases and J shed 8 bases, with 4 bases lying between them. The CDR3 runs to 12 residues. The V gene's germline CDR1 is LGHNA and CDR2 YSLEER.

In this sample, this clone turned up a few times. The chain is built from TRBV7-9 and TRBJ1-2, with 8 bases aligning to TRBD1. The CDR3 runs 13 residues. The trim removed 5 bases at V and 6 bases at J, leaving 5 bases unmatched. Germline loops: CDR1 SEHNR, CDR2 FQNEAQ (reference sequence). CDR3 sequence: CASSAGQVDGYTF. The CDR3, as DNA: TGTGCCAGCAGCGCGGGACAGGTTGATGGCTACACCTTC.